One and the same sample provided the 21 T cell receptor beta chains below, sequenced in a study of CD8 T cells in Susac syndrome. The RNA, about 0.5 to 1 ug, was put through reverse transcription using random hexamers. MiXCR, run by TCRdb on the immunoSEQ multiplex PCR reads, gives a single entry per CDR3 protein. The table includes 150,000 or so distinct CDR3 sequences, approximately 93% detected once. Sequencing was carried out using CD4+ T cells from PBMCs. Every receptor here comes from a human donor with multiple sclerosis.

CDR3 nucleotides: TGCAGCGTTGCGACAGATTCCTACGAGCAGTACTTC. Translation: CSVATDSYEQYF. The rearrangement joins TRBV29-1 to TRBJ2-7; TRBD1 might be the D (5 bases). Germline V gene data show CDR1 as SQVTM and CDR2 as ANQGSEA. The CDR3 consists of 12 residues. With 4 bases removed from V and 1 base from J, the gap between germline ends came to 8 bases.

J is TRBJ2-1 and V is TRBV9, with TRBD2 matching over 9 bases. Germline loops: CDR1 SGDLS, CDR2 YYNGEE. The junction had 19 bases not matched to a gene; V was cut back by 2 bases and J by 13 bases. This CDR3 comprises 17 residues. CDR3 region: CASSVTASGTGGAGQFF. The CDR3 DNA reads TGTGCCAGCAGCGTGACGGCTAGCGGGACTGGGGGGGCGGGACAGTTCTTC.

The chain employs TRBV6-2 or TRBV6-3 and TRBJ1-5; 7 bases align to TRBD1. From germline, CDR1 is MNHEY and CDR2 SVGEGT. V trimming: 6 bases; J trimming: 7 bases; junction bases outside the gene matches: 9. This CDR3 spans 14 amino acids. In DNA, the CDR3 is TGTGCCAGCAGCCGGGCAGGGGGGCGGCAGCCCCAGCATTTT. This encodes CASSRAGGRQPQHF.

This clonotype occurred once. The chain carries TRBV27 and TRBJ2-1; TRBD2 is a possible D gene (5 bases). CDR1 is MNHEY and CDR2 is SMNVEV in the germline V gene (reference sequence). V lost 10 bases and J lost 0, with 13 bases in between. The CDR3 is 14 amino acids. CDR3 in amino acids: CATRSRASYNEQFF. As DNA, the CDR3 is TGTGCCACTAGGTCGCGGGCCTCCTACAATGAGCAGTTCTTC.

CDR3 protein: CASSTGLAGGIFEQYF. The CDR3 nucleotides are TGCGCCAGCAGCACCGGACTAGCGGGAGGTATCTTCGAGCAGTACTTC. The gene calls are TRBV5-1 and TRBJ2-7; 14 bases agree with TRBD2. The germline V gene encodes CDR1 SGHRS and CDR2 YFSETQ. The J segment lost 6 bases and the V segment lost 4 bases, leaving 9 bases of the junction unmatched. The CDR3 spans 16 residues.

The chain uses TRBV30 and TRBJ2-7; 11 bases map to TRBD2. Germline assignment: CDR1 GTSNPN and CDR2 SVGIG (reference sequence). This CDR3 region has 16 residues. V lost 4 bases to trimming and J lost 2 bases; unmatched junction nucleotides: 10. Written as DNA, the CDR3 is TGTGCCTGGAATCCCTCTAGCGGGAGGCCCACCTACGAGCAGTACTTC. Its translation is CAWNPSSGRPTYEQYF.

This chain uses TRBV2 with TRBJ1-5, with 7 positions matching TRBD1. Trimming removed 4 bases from V and 2 bases from J; junction bases left unmatched: 2. Germline V lookup: CDR1 SNHLY, CDR2 FYNNEI. The CDR3 loop spans 14 amino acids. The CDR3 loop is CASSGQGGNQPQHF. For the CDR3, the DNA is TGTGCCAGCAGTGGACAGGGTGGCAATCAGCCCCAGCATTTT.

The chain couples TRBV25-1 to TRBJ2-2; D is uncertain. V was trimmed by 2 bases and J by 6 bases, leaving 7 bases between them. The CDR3 spans 13 residues. Germline assignment: CDR1 MGHDK and CDR2 SYGVNS. This CDR3 is CASSERYAGELFF. CDR3 DNA sequence: TGTGCCAGCAGTGAACGATACGCCGGGGAGCTGTTTTTT.

The chain recombines TRBV12-5 with TRBJ1-1, with D maybe TRBD1 (5 bases). V lost 9 bases, J lost 1 base, and 15 bases lay in between. The germline V gene encodes CDR1 LGHNT and CDR2 FRNRAP. The CDR3 is 14 residues long. The CDR3 protein is CASRDQFSNTEAFF. In DNA form, the CDR3 reads TGTGCTAGCCGGGACCAATTTTCGAACACTGAAGCTTTCTTT.

The V call is TRBV7-2, the J call TRBJ2-2; D uncertain. The V gene's germline CDR1 is SGHTA and CDR2 FQGNSA. V lost 1 base to trimming and J lost 4 bases, with 7 bases between them. This CDR3 has 14 amino acids. The CDR3 region is CASSLEHSTGELFF. The CDR3 DNA reads TGTGCCAGCAGCTTAGAACACTCCACCGGGGAGCTGTTTTTT.

The gene calls are TRBV29-1 and TRBJ2-1; tentatively, D is TRBD2 (5 bases). CDR1 is SQVTM and CDR2 is ANQGSEA in the germline V gene. The CDR3 is 13 amino acids. V was trimmed by 5 bases and J by 9 bases, leaving 17 bases between them. This CDR3 is CSVPRAWDAEQFF. The CDR3 DNA sequence: TGCAGCGTTCCGAGGGCCTGGGATGCTGAGCAGTTCTTC.

The chain couples TRBV6-5 to TRBJ2-7, with 8 nucleotides matching TRBD2. From germline, CDR1 is MNHEY and CDR2 SVGAGI. The length of the CDR3 is 16 residues. V shed 4 bases and J 2 bases; nucleotides not matched to a gene: 10. The DNA of the CDR3 is TGTGCCAGCAGTTCCCTACGGACTAGCCGAACCTACGAGCAGTACTTC. It is translated as CASSSLRTSRTYEQYF.

V usage is TRBV29-1 and J usage is TRBJ1-5; weak D call: TRBD2 (6 bases). Judging by the DNA end, TRBJ2-3 fits better; the J call may be wrong. Germline V gives CDR1 SQVTM, CDR2 ANQGSEA. The CDR3 has 12 amino acids. The CDR3 protein is CSVTGGDQPQYF. For the CDR3, the DNA is TGCAGCGTAACCGGCGGGGATCAGCCCCAGTATTTT.

The chain carries TRBV4-1 and TRBJ2-7, with 15 bases fitting TRBD2. CDR1 MGHRA and CDR2 YSYEKL come from the germline V gene. The CDR3 totals 14 residues. With V trimmed by 4 bases and J by 7 bases, 2 bases remained unmatched. The DNA for the CDR3 is TGCGCCAGCAGCCGGACTAGCGGGAGGGAAGAGCAGTACTTC. Its protein is CASSRTSGREEQYF.

This rearrangement joins TRBV28 to TRBJ1-2; 8 nucleotides agree with TRBD1. This CDR3 comprises 15 residues. With 4 bases clipped from V and 8 bases from J, the junction kept 12 bases outside the gene matches. Germline CDR1 MDHEN, CDR2 SYDVKM. Here the CDR3 reads CASSSYRTGTYGYTF. In DNA form, the CDR3 reads TGTGCCAGCAGTTCCTATCGGACAGGGACTTACGGCTACACCTTC.

This clonotype appeared once. The genes are TRBV2 and TRBJ1-5; 8 positions match TRBD1. From germline, CDR1 is SNHLY and CDR2 FYNNEI. The V segment lost 8 bases and the J segment 0 bases; nucleotides outside the gene matches: 12. This CDR3 comprises 17 residues. Here the CDR3 DNA reads TGTGCCAGCGGTGCTGGACAGGGTGTTCGTAGCAATCAGCCCCAGCATTTT. Its protein is CASGAGQGVRSNQPQHF.

DNA for the CDR3: TGTGCCAGCAGTTACTCTCCGAGGTCGGAATACTATGGCTACACCTTC. Its translation is CASSYSPRSEYYGYTF. V usage is TRBV6-5 and J usage is TRBJ1-2, with no clear D. In germline, CDR1 is MNHEY, CDR2 SVGAGI. Trimming shortened V by 0 bases and J by 3 bases, and 14 bases separated the two germline ends. The CDR3 sequence is 16 residues long.

This chain uses TRBV3-1 with TRBJ1-2, with D perhaps TRBD1 (6 bases). Germline CDR1 LGHDT, CDR2 YNNKEL (reference sequence). This CDR3 region has 13 residues. V was trimmed by 0 bases and J by 8 bases, leaving 10 bases between them. The CDR3 region is CASSQEQGRGYTF. CDR3 DNA sequence: TGTGCCAGCAGCCAAGAACAGGGCCGAGGCTACACCTTC.

V is TRBV6-5 and J is TRBJ1-2; TRBD1 aligns across 11 bases. CDR1 MNHEY and CDR2 SVGAGI come from the germline V gene. This CDR3 contains 13 residues. Losses at the gene ends were 5 bases for V and 7 bases for J; bases not matched to a gene: 3. The DNA of the CDR3 is TGTGCCAGCAGTGGACAGGGGGCAGGTGGCTACACCTTC. Amino acid sequence: CASSGQGAGGYTF.

J is TRBJ2-7 and V is TRBV2; D may be TRBD2 (5 bases). Germline loops: CDR1 SNHLY, CDR2 FYNNEI. The V gene lost 7 bases and the J gene lost 2 bases, with 9 bases spanning the gap. This CDR3 has 12 amino acids. DNA of the CDR3: TGTGCCAGCAATGAGGGCGCCTACGAGCAGTACTTC. Protein sequence: CASNEGAYEQYF.

This sequence joins TRBV19 and TRBJ2-6; 10 bases fit TRBD2. V shed 7 bases and J 2 bases; nucleotides not matched to a gene: 11. The CDR3 loop spans 18 amino acids. Germline CDR1 is LNHDA and CDR2 is SQIVND (reference sequence). For the CDR3, the DNA is TGTGCCAGTACTAACCTAGCGGGAGTAGGGCCTGGGGCCAACGTCCTGACTTTC. Translation: CASTNLAGVGPGANVLTF. Supplemented by reference TRBV19 and TRBJ2-6, the full variable domain reads DGGITQSPKYLFRKEGQNVTLSCEQNLNHDAMYWYRQDPGQGLRLIYYSQIVNDFQKGDIAEGYSVSREKKESFPLTVTSAQKNPTAFYLCASTNLAGVGPGANVLTFGAGSRLTVL.